This T cell receptor (beta chain) was captured by sequencing in a study of shared clonotypes between healthy human individuals. Sequencing was performed with immunoSEQ multiplex PCR; in TCRdb, only in-frame clones are kept and a portion is missing. The repertoire holds a few million clones, just over 90% seen once, with 0.39% in the top ten. As regards this clone: The antigen remains undetermined.

General study findings and limits: Compared with memory subsets, naive subsets generally had larger estimated richness.

CDR1 and CDR2 from the germline V gene are SGHTA and FQGNSA. Deletions cut 3 bases from V and 3 bases from J, with 8 bases between. This CDR3 has 13 amino acids. The source material was naive CD4+ T cells from PBMCs. This sample's subset: CD45RA+ positively selected. The receptor comes from a man between 18 and 35 years old in good health. Some clones in this sample may be carry-over from other donors' samples. The chain is built from TRBV7-2 and TRBJ1-1; no definite D call. CDR3 nucleotides: TGTGCCAGCAGCTTTGGGGAGCACACTGAAGCTTTCTTT. This gives the protein CASSFGEHTEAFF.